Below, one T cell receptor beta chain is given with its context. The antigen remains undetermined. These data originate in a study of blood T cells in healthy people across ages. V gave up 0 bases and J gave up 3 bases; unmatched junction bases: 4. CDR3 length: 15 residues. Germline values: CDR1 ENHRY, CDR2 SYGVKD. The use of a sample-barcoded 5' primer and a J-beta primer mix characterized a second PCR of roughly 6 to 11 cycles. MiXCR, applied by TCRdb to the 5' RACE reads, yields one record per CDR3 protein. The repertoire holds 1.5 million to 2 million distinct CDR3 sequences, with around 35% as singletons. Whole-study findings and limits: Donor CMV status, an unknown factor, possibly confounded changes in expanded clonotypes.

This chain links TRBV10-3 with TRBJ2-7, with 8 bases matching TRBD1. This receptor was obtained from a woman aged 25 to 39 in good health. Material for sequencing was blood. For the CDR3, the DNA is TGTGCCATCAGTGAGTCCCAGGGGGCGAACTACGAGCAGTACTTC. Its translation: CAISESQGANYEQYF.